This is a list of T cell receptor beta chains from one sample in a study of control samples from healthy donors and cancer patients. Using immunoSEQ multiplex PCR, the repertoire was profiled, and TCRdb retains in-frame clones only, with some absent. The sample yields around 150,000 clones, approximately 90% seen once. The sample consisted of blood. Receptors were obtained from a young man in good health. The CDR3 runs from the conserved cysteine through the conserved F or W. Fields, in order: V gene, J gene, D gene, clone size, CDR3 protein, CDR3 DNA. D genes are given only for firm matches. Where a row states a size, it is once, few, many or the class of an expanded clone; other rows omit it.

V: TRBV10-2; J: TRBJ2-7; D: -; size: -; CDR3: CASSESIGDPYEQYF; DNA: TGCGCCAGCAGTGAGTCGATAGGGGACCCCTACGAGCAGTACTTC
V: TRBV28; J: TRBJ1-2; D: TRBD1; size: once; CDR3: CASSYGDRGYTF; DNA: TGTGCCAGCAGCTACGGCGACAGGGGATACACCTTC
V: TRBV6-5; J: TRBJ2-3; D: TRBD2; size: -; CDR3: CASSPGLAGANTQYF; DNA: TGTGCCAGCAGTCCTGGACTAGCGGGGGCAAATACGCAGTATTTT
V: TRBV5-1; J: TRBJ2-7; D: -; size: -; CDR3: CASSLGDVGYEQYF; DNA: TGCGCCAGCAGCTTGGGGGACGTTGGCTACGAGCAGTACTTC
V: TRBV18; J: TRBJ2-7; D: TRBD1; size: once; CDR3: CASSGDRVITYEQYF; DNA: TGTGCCAGCTCCGGGGACAGGGTGATAACCTACGAGCAGTACTTC
V: TRBV25-1; J: TRBJ1-1; D: TRBD1; size: -; CDR3: CASSVTGTGNTEAFF; DNA: TGTGCCAGCAGTGTCACCGGGACAGGGAACACTGAAGCTTTCTTT
V: TRBV7-2; J: TRBJ2-2; D: -; size: -; CDR3: CASSFRRTSAGELFF; DNA: TGTGCCAGCAGCTTCAGGAGGACTTCAGCCGGGGAGCTGTTTTTT
V: TRBV5-1; J: TRBJ2-1; D: TRBD1; size: once; CDR3: CASSITTGMGNEQFF; DNA: TGCGCCAGCAGCATCACGACAGGGATGGGCAATGAGCAGTTCTTC
V: TRBV5-1; J: TRBJ1-6; D: -; size: -; CDR3: CASRVNSYNSPLHF; DNA: TGCGCCAGCAGGGTAAACTCCTATAATTCACCCCTCCACTTT
V: TRBV12-3/TRBV12-4; J: TRBJ2-3; D: -; size: -; CDR3: CASGSGVPDTQYF; DNA: TGTGCCTCAGGGTCAGGAGTGCCAGATACGCAGTATTTT
V: TRBV7-9; J: TRBJ1-4; D: TRBD1; size: -; CDR3: CASSSKTGANEKLFF; DNA: TGTGCCAGCAGCTCCAAGACAGGGGCTAATGAAAAACTGTTTTTT
V: TRBV28; J: TRBJ1-6; D: -; size: -; CDR3: CASSLRGGAINSPLHF; DNA: TGTGCCAGCAGCCTCCGGGGGGGGGCGATTAATTCACCCCTCCACTTT
V: TRBV5-1; J: TRBJ1-2; D: -; size: -; CDR3: CASRSGSSYYGYTF; DNA: TGCGCCAGCCGCTCGGGGAGTAGTTACTATGGCTACACCTTC
V: TRBV7-3; J: TRBJ2-6; D: -; size: once; CDR3: CASSFALDELSGANVLTF; DNA: TGTGCCAGCAGTTTCGCCTTGGACGAACTCTCTGGGGCCAACGTCCTGACTTTC
V: TRBV4-3; J: TRBJ1-3; D: -; size: -; CDR3: CASSQDIGNSSGNTIYF; DNA: TGCGCCAGCAGCCAAGATATTGGCAACAGCTCTGGAAACACCATATATTTT
V: TRBV27; J: TRBJ1-1; D: TRBD1; size: -; CDR3: CASSIRDREKAFF; DNA: TGTGCCAGCAGTATCCGGGACAGGGAAAAAGCTTTCTTT
V: TRBV21-1; J: TRBJ1-6; D: -; size: -; CDR3: CASTPGTGVNSPLHF; DNA: TGTGCCAGCACCCCCGGGACAGGGGTCAATTCACCCCTCCACTTT
V: TRBV6-4; J: TRBJ1-6; D: TRBD1; size: once; CDR3: CASRTGVGSPLHF; DNA: TGTGCCAGCCGGACAGGGGTCGGTTCACCCCTCCACTTT
V: TRBV15; J: TRBJ2-1; D: TRBD2; size: -; CDR3: CATSRVSGRVGNEQFF; DNA: TGTGCCACCAGCAGAGTCAGCGGGAGGGTAGGCAATGAGCAGTTCTTC
V: TRBV5-4; J: TRBJ2-4; D: -; size: -; CDR3: CASSMGQPTENIQYF; DNA: TGTGCCAGCAGCATGGGACAACCTACGGAAAACATTCAGTACTTC
V: TRBV2; J: TRBJ1-1; D: -; size: -; CDR3: CASSVKDRGPEAFF; DNA: TGTGCCAGCAGTGTTAAGGACCGGGGTCCCGAAGCTTTCTTT
V: TRBV24-1; J: TRBJ2-5; D: TRBD1; size: -; CDR3: CATSDPNPTGGLPKETQYF; DNA: TGTGCCACCAGCGATCCTAACCCGACAGGGGGTCTCCCAAAAGAGACCCAGTACTTC
V: TRBV6-5; J: TRBJ2-2; D: TRBD1; size: once; CDR3: CASKGQGPGELFF; DNA: TGTGCCAGCAAGGGACAGGGGCCCGGGGAGCTGTTTTTT
V: TRBV28; J: TRBJ1-2; D: -; size: -; CDR3: CASRLGGASGYTF; DNA: TGTGCCAGCAGGCTTGGCGGGGCCTCTGGCTACACCTTC
V: TRBV7-9; J: TRBJ2-3; D: -; size: -; CDR3: CASSLDVDTQYF; DNA: TGTGCCAGCAGCTTAGATGTCGATACGCAGTATTTT
V: TRBV7-9; J: TRBJ1-1; D: -; size: -; CDR3: CASSLEANTEAFF; DNA: TGTGCCAGCAGCTTAGAAGCGAACACTGAAGCTTTCTTT
V: TRBV2; J: TRBJ1-2; D: TRBD1; size: -; CDR3: CASSVPSRTGGNGGYTF; DNA: TGTGCCAGCAGTGTCCCCTCCCGGACAGGGGGTAACGGAGGCTACACCTTC
V: TRBV6-5; J: TRBJ2-3; D: -; size: -; CDR3: CASRGNLDTQYF; DNA: TGTGCCAGCAGAGGTAATCTAGATACGCAGTATTTT
V: TRBV7-9; J: TRBJ1-4; D: -; size: -; CDR3: CASSPRREHEKLFF; DNA: TGTGCCAGCAGCCCCCGGAGGGAACATGAAAAACTGTTTTTT